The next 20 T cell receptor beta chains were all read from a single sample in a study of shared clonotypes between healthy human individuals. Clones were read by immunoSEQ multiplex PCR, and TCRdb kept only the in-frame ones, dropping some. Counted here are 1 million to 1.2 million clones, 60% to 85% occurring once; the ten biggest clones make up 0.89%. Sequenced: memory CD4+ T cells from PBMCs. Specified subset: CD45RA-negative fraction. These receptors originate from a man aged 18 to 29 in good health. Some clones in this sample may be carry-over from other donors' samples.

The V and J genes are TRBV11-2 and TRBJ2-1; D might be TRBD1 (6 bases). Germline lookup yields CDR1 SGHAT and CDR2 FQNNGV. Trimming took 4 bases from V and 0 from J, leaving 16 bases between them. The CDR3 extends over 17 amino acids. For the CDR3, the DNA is TGTGCCAGCAGCTCTGGCAGGGGTTTCGACTCCTACAATGAGCAGTTCTTC. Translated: CASSSGRGFDSYNEQFF.

The CDR3 here is CASSQTGVRETQYF. Here the CDR3 DNA reads TGTGCCAGCAGCCAAACGGGGGTCCGGGAGACCCAGTACTTC. The V and J genes are TRBV14 and TRBJ2-5; D might be TRBD2 (6 bases). The germline V gene encodes CDR1 SGHDN and CDR2 FVKESK. Trimming took 2 bases from V and 5 from J, leaving 12 bases between them. The CDR3 is 14 amino acids. Full variable domain (rest looked up from reference TRBV14 and TRBJ2-5): EAGVTQFPSHSVIEKGQTVTLRCDPISGHDNLYWYRRVMGKEIKFLLHFVKESKQDESGMPNNRFLAERTGGTYSTLKVQPAELEDSGVYFCASSQTGVRETQYFGPGTRLLVL.

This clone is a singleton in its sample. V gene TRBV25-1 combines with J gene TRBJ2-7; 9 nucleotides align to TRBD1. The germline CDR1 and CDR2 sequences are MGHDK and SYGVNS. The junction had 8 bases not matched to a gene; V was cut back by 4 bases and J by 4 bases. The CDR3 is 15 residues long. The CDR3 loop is CASSAVTGGAYEQYF. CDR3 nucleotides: TGTGCCAGCAGTGCGGTTACAGGGGGCGCGTACGAGCAGTACTTC.

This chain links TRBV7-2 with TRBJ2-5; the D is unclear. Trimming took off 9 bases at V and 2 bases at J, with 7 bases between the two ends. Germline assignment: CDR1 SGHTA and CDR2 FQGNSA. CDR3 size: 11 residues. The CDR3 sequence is CARSEQETQYF. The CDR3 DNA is TGTGCCAGAAGCGAGCAAGAGACCCAGTACTTC.

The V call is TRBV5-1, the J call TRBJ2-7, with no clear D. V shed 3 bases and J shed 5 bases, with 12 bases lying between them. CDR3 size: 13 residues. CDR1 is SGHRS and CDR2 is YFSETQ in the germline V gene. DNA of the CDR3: TGCGCCAGCAGCTCGGACCCATCGGACGAGCAGTACTTC. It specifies CASSSDPSDEQYF.

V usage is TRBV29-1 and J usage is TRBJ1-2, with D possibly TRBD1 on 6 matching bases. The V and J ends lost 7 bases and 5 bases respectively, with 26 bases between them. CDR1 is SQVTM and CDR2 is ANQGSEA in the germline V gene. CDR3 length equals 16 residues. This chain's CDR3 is CSAGGGPRPNIYGYTF. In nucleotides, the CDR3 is TGCAGCGCAGGTGGGGGCCCCAGGCCAAACATTTATGGCTACACCTTC.

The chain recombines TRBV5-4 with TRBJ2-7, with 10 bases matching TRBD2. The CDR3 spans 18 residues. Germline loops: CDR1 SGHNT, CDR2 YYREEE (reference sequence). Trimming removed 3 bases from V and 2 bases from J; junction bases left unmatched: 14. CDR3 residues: CASSWTAGTSAVPYEQYF. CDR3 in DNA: TGTGCCAGCAGCTGGACTGCCGGGACTAGCGCTGTTCCCTACGAGCAGTACTTC. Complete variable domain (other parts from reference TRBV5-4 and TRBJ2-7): ETGVTQSPTHLIKTRGQQVTLRCSSQSGHNTVSWYQQALGQGPQFIFQYYREEENGRGNFPPRFSGLQFPNYSSELNVNALELDDSALYLCASSWTAGTSAVPYEQYFGPGTRLTVT.

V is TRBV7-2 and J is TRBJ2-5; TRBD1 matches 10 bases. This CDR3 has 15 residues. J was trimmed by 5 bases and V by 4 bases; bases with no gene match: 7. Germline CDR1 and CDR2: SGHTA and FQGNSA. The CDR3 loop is CASSSGQGGWETQYF. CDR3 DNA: TGTGCCAGCAGCTCTGGACAGGGGGGATGGGAGACCCAGTACTTC.

The chain's CDR3 is CAISQGRDSSEQYF. Written as DNA, the CDR3 is TGTGCCATCAGTCAGGGACGTGATTCCTCAGAGCAGTACTTC. The rearrangement links TRBV10-3 to TRBJ2-7; D assignment may be TRBD1 or TRBD2 (5 bases each). There are 14 residues in the CDR3. V lost 5 bases and J lost 7, with 18 bases in between. Germline CDR1 ENHRY, CDR2 SYGVKD.

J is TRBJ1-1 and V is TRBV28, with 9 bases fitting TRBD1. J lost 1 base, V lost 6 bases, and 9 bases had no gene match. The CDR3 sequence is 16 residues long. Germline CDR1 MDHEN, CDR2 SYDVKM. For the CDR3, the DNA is TGTGCCAGCAGCGGCCCGCGACAGGGGGGGAACACTGAAGCTTTCTTT. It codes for CASSGPRQGGNTEAFF.

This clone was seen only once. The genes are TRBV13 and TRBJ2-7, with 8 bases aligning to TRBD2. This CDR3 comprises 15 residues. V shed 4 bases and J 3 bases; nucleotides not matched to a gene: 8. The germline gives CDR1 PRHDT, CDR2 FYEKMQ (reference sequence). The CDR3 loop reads CASSYPGLGIYEQYF. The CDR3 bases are TGTGCCAGCAGCTACCCGGGACTAGGGATCTACGAGCAGTACTTC.

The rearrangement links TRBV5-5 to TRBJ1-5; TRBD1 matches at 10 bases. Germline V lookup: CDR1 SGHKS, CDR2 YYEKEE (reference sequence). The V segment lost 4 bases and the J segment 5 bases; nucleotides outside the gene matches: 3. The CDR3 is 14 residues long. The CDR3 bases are TGTGCCAGCAGCCTAGGGACAGGGGATCAGCCCCAGCATTTT. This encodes CASSLGTGDQPQHF.

The CDR3 DNA is TGTGCCAGCAGCCTAAGACGTGGGACTAGCGGGTACAATGAGCAGTTCTTC. It translates to CASSLRRGTSGYNEQFF. The rearrangement joins TRBV7-2 to TRBJ2-1; 12 bases align to TRBD2. From germline, CDR1 is SGHTA and CDR2 FQGNSA. The ends lost 5 bases at V and 4 bases at J; junction bases unmatched: 9. There are 17 residues in the CDR3.

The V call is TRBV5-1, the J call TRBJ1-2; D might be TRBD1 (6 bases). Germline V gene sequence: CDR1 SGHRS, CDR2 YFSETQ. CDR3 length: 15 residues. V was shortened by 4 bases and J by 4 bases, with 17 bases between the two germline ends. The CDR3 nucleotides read TGCGCCAGCAGCCCGTACCGACAGGACCTCTATGGCTACACCTTC. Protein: CASSPYRQDLYGYTF.

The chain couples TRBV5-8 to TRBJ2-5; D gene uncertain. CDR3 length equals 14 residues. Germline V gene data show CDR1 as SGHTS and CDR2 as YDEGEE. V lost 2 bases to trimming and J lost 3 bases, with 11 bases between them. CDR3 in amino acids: CASSFLGREETQYF. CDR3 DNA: TGTGCCAGCAGCTTTCTCGGACGGGAAGAGACCCAGTACTTC. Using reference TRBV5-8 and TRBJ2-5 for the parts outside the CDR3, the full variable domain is EAGVTQSPTHLIKTRGQQATLRCSPISGHTSVYWYQQALGLGLQFLLWYDEGEERNRGNFPPRFSGRQFPNYSSELNVNALELEDSALYLCASSFLGREETQYFGPGTRLLVL.

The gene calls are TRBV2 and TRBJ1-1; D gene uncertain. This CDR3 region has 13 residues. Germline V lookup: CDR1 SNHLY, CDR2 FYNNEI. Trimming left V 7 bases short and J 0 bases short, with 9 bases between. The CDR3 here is CASKGALNTEAFF. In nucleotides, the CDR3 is TGTGCCAGCAAGGGTGCGTTGAACACTGAAGCTTTCTTT.

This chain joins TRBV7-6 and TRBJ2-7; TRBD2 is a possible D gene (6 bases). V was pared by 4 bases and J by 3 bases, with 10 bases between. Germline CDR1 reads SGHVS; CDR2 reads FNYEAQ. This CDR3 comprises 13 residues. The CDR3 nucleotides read TGTGCCAGCAGCTCTCCGGGACTCTACGAGCAGTACTTC. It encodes CASSSPGLYEQYF.

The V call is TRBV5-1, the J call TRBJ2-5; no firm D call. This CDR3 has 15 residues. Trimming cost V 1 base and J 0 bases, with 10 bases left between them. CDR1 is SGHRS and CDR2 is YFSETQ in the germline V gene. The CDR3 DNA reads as TGCGCCAGCAGCTTGTCCCCTCCGGACCAAGAGACCCAGTACTTC. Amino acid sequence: CASSLSPPDQETQYF. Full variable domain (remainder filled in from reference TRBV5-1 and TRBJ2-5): KAGVTQTPRYLIKTRGQQVTLSCSPISGHRSVSWYQQTPGQGLQFLFEYFSETQRNKGNFPGRFSGRQFSNSRSEMNVSTLELGDSALYLCASSLSPPDQETQYFGPGTRLLVL.

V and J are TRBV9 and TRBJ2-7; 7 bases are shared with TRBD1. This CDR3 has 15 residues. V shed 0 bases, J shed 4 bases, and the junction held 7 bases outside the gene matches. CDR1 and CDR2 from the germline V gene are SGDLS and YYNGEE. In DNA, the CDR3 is TGTGCCAGCAGCGTAGCGTCAGGGGGTTCGTACGAGCAGTACTTC. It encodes CASSVASGGSYEQYF.

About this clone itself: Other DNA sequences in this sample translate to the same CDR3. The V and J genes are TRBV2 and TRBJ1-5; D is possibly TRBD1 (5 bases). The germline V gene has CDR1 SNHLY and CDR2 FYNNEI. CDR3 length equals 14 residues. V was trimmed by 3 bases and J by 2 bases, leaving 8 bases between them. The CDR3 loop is CASSDGTRNQPQHF. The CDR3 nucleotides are TGTGCCAGCAGTGACGGGACTCGCAATCAGCCCCAGCATTTT.